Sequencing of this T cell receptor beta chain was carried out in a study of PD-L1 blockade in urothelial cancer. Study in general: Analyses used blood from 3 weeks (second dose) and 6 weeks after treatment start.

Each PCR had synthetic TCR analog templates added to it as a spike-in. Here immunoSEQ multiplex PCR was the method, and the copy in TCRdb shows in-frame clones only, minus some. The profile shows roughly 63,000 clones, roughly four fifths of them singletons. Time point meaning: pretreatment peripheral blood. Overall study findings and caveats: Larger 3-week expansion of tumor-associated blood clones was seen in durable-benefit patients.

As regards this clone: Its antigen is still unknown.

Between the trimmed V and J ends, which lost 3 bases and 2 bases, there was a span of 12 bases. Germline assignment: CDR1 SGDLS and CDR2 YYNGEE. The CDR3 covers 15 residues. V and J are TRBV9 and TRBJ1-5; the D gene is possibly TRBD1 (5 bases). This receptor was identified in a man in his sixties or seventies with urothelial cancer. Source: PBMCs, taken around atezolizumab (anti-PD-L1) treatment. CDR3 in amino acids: CASSEGVSGNQPQHF. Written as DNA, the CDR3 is TGTGCCAGCAGCGAAGGGGTTTCCGGCAATCAGCCCCAGCATTTT.